Each of the 29 T cell receptor beta chains below was sequenced from the same sample in a study of T cell repertoires in cytomegalovirus infection. For these TCRs, the target antigens are not known. TCRdb recomputed calls from the reads with MiXCR, one row per CDR3 protein. This sample has approximately 350,000 distinct CDR3 sequences, with roughly a third found just once. Sequencing was performed on cultured PBMCs, taken from culture after CMV antigen stimulation. The receptor source for this set is a human donor in good health (CMV status not recorded). Some clones in this sample may be carry-over from other donors' samples.

The gene calls are TRBV2 and TRBJ1-1; 9 bases are shared with TRBD1. Looked up from germline, CDR1 is SNHLY and CDR2 is FYNNEI. The junction had 11 bases not matched to a gene; V was cut back by 9 bases and J by 0 bases. The CDR3 contains 16 residues. CDR3: CARLGTQGAMNTEAFF. CDR3 DNA: TGTGCCAGGTTGGGGACACAGGGGGCTATGAACACTGAAGCTTTCTTT.

The chain uses TRBV20-1 and TRBJ2-1; weak D call: TRBD2 (6 bases). Germline CDR1 DFQATT, CDR2 SNEGSKA (reference sequence). CDR3 length equals 16 residues. V shed 5 bases and J shed 0 bases, with 17 bases lying between them. CDR3 residues: CSAQPFGGNSYNEQFF. CDR3 in DNA: TGCAGTGCTCAACCGTTTGGGGGGAACTCCTACAATGAGCAGTTCTTC.

The genes are TRBV29-1 and TRBJ2-7; 9 nucleotides line up with TRBD1. The junction had 7 bases not matched to a gene; V was cut back by 4 bases and J by 6 bases. Germline V CDR1 and CDR2: SQVTM, ANQGSEA. This CDR3 contains 13 residues. The CDR3 DNA follows: TGCAGCGTTGTATGGGACAGGGAACGCGAGCAGTACTTC. This gives the protein CSVVWDREREQYF.

CDR3: CASSPRLAGLPNTGELFF. The CDR3 nucleotides are TGTGCCAGCAGCCCACGACTAGCGGGACTGCCGAACACCGGGGAGCTGTTTTTT. The chain carries TRBV11-2 and TRBJ2-2; 11 positions agree with TRBD2. The germline CDR1 and CDR2 sequences are SGHAT and FQNNGV. This CDR3 spans 18 amino acids. V lost 5 bases, J lost 0 bases, and 8 bases stayed unmatched.

The chain recombines TRBV19 with TRBJ2-1; TRBD2 matches 14 bases. There are 16 residues in the CDR3. Germline V gives CDR1 LNHDA, CDR2 SQIVND (reference sequence). Trimming removed 3 bases from V and 12 bases from J; junction bases left unmatched: 10. The CDR3 loop reads CASSIPPGLAGDGQFF. The CDR3 DNA is TGTGCCAGTAGTATCCCACCGGGACTAGCGGGAGACGGGCAGTTCTTC.

The rearrangement joins TRBV6-6 to TRBJ1-1; D is possibly TRBD1 (6 bases). Trimming stripped 5 bases from V and 4 bases from J, with 14 bases between. This CDR3 has 14 residues. Germline assignment: CDR1 MNHNY and CDR2 SVGAGI (reference sequence). CDR3 DNA: TGTGCCAGCAGTCCCCGACAGGTTGGCACTGAAGCTTTCTTT. Its protein product is CASSPRQVGTEAFF.

This clonotype has just a few counts. One junction end does not reproduce the germline sequence, and a read error may be involved. The gene calls are TRBV3-1 and TRBJ2-2; 7 bases are shared with TRBD1. The CDR3 is 16 residues long. Germline CDR1 is LGHDT and CDR2 is YNNKEL (reference sequence). This chain's CDR3 is CASRQGGGIPTGELFF. In nucleotides, the CDR3 is TGTGCCAGCAGGCAAGGGGGCGGAATTCCTACCGGGGAGCTGTTTTTT.

In the case of this clonotype: The junction departs from germline at one end; a sequencing error may be responsible. The V gene is TRBV27, the J gene TRBJ2-1, with D uncertain. The germline V gene has CDR1 MNHEY and CDR2 SMNVEV (reference sequence). The CDR3 contains 13 residues. CDR3 protein: CASSFQRYNEQFF. The CDR3 DNA sequence: TGTGCCAGTAGTTTTCAGAGGTACAATGAGCAGTTCTTC.

The chain carries TRBV5-1 and TRBJ2-3; unclear D gene. The length of the CDR3 is 15 residues. With 4 bases removed from V and 0 bases from J, the gap between germline ends came to 12 bases. Per germline, CDR1 SGHRS and CDR2 YFSETQ. CDR3 DNA sequence: TGCGCCAGCAGCATCGACCCGGTGAGCACAGATACGCAGTATTTT. Translating it yields CASSIDPVSTDTQYF.

In DNA, the CDR3 is TGTGCCAGCATCAAGCTCGGAATCGGGACTACCATGGAGCAGTACTTC. Its protein is CASIKLGIGTTMEQYF. This chain connects TRBV7-6 to TRBJ2-7; TRBD2 agrees at 7 bases. The CDR3 length is 16 residues. V gave up 7 bases and J gave up 7 bases; unmatched junction bases: 19. Per the germline V gene, CDR1 is SGHVS and CDR2 is FNYEAQ.

The table lists this clonotype with a count of one. The chain is built from TRBV7-3 and TRBJ2-2, with 7 bases aligning to TRBD2. J lost 3 bases, V lost 1 base, and 5 bases had no gene match. The CDR3 runs 16 residues. Germline V gene lookup returns CDR1 SGHTA and CDR2 FQGTGA. The CDR3 spells CASSLKAGVDTGELFF. The CDR3 DNA reads TGTGCCAGCAGCTTAAAGGCGGGAGTCGACACCGGGGAGCTGTTTTTT.

V usage is TRBV12-3 or TRBV12-4 and J usage is TRBJ2-1, with TRBD1 matching 7 bases. Unmatched junction bases numbered 8, after V lost 10 bases and J lost 2 bases. The CDR3 extends over 14 amino acids. CDR3 amino acids: CATRTGGPYNEQFF. As DNA, the CDR3 is TGTGCCACCCGGACAGGTGGCCCCTACAATGAGCAGTTCTTC.

The V call is TRBV24-1, the J call TRBJ2-7, with TRBD2 as a possible D gene (6 bases). Per the germline V gene, CDR1 is KGHDR and CDR2 is SFDVKD. Trimming took off 2 bases at V and 0 bases at J, with 19 bases between the two ends. The CDR3 has 18 amino acids. The CDR3 protein is CATSDSNRLARDSYEQYV. The DNA for the CDR3 is TGTGCCACCAGTGATTCAAACCGGCTAGCGCGAGACTCCTACGAGCAGTACGTC.

The gene calls are TRBV28 and TRBJ2-5; D not certain. The V end was cut by 1 base, the J end by 7 bases, with 13 bases between. The CDR3 covers 14 residues. Germline lookup yields CDR1 MDHEN and CDR2 SYDVKM. CDR3 coding DNA: TGTGCCAGCAGTTTATATAGGGAAATGGGGACCCAGTACTTC. This sequence encodes CASSLYREMGTQYF.

The chain is built from TRBV10-2 and TRBJ1-6; TRBD1 agrees at 8 bases. The CDR3 consists of 15 residues. The germline CDR1 and CDR2 sequences are WSHSY and SAAADI. V dropped 5 bases and J dropped 6; count of bases not matched to a gene: 6. In DNA, the CDR3 is TGCGCCAGCAGTTCCGGACAGGGTGCTAATTCACCCCTCCACTTT. Its protein is CASSSGQGANSPLHF.

This clonotype occurred a few times. The chain links TRBV28 to TRBJ2-3; 8 bases match TRBD2. CDR3 length: 15 residues. V shed 0 bases, J shed 4 bases, and the junction held 3 bases outside the gene matches. Germline V gene lookup returns CDR1 MDHEN and CDR2 SYDVKM. In nucleotides, the CDR3 is TGTGCCAGCAGTTTATGGAGCGGGAGTTCAGATACGCAGTATTTT. This encodes CASSLWSGSSDTQYF.

This clonotype was picked up a small number of times. The genes are TRBV7-8 and TRBJ2-5, with D perhaps being TRBD1 or TRBD2 (6 bases each). V was pared by 5 bases and J by 5 bases, with 15 bases between. CDR1 is SGHVS, CDR2 FQNEAQ, per germline. This CDR3 spans 14 amino acids. The CDR3 protein is CASSPVGGGETQYF. The CDR3 bases are TGTGCCAGCAGCCCCGTGGGGGGCGGGGAGACCCAGTACTTC.

This clonotype was picked up one time. The chain employs TRBV25-1 and TRBJ2-1, with TRBD1 as a possible D gene (6 bases). Between the trimmed V and J ends, which lost 3 bases and 7 bases, there was a span of 13 bases. The CDR3 is 14 amino acids. Germline assignment: CDR1 MGHDK and CDR2 SYGVNS. CDR3 nucleotide sequence: TGTGCCAGCAGTGACAGGGGTTCGCGAAATGAGCAGTTCTTC. Its protein product is CASSDRGSRNEQFF.

The chain carries TRBV2 and TRBJ2-3; no clear D. Per the germline V gene, CDR1 is SNHLY and CDR2 is FYNNEI. Trimming removed 8 bases from V and 5 bases from J, with 11 bases in between. This CDR3 spans 12 amino acids. The CDR3 region is CASLRDGDTQYF. CDR3 in DNA: TGTGCCAGCCTTAGAGATGGAGATACGCAGTATTTT.

The V and J genes are TRBV28 and TRBJ2-7; D ambiguous. CDR1 MDHEN and CDR2 SYDVKM come from the germline V gene. V was cut by 3 bases and J by 5 bases, with 5 bases left in between. The CDR3 runs to 11 residues. CDR3 coding DNA: TGTGCCAGCAGTTTGGGGAACGAGCAGTACTTC. The encoded protein is CASSLGNEQYF.

The chain carries TRBV5-1 and TRBJ2-7; 10 bases align to TRBD2. This CDR3 comprises 14 residues. Losses at the gene ends were 3 bases for V and 2 bases for J; bases not matched to a gene: 2. Looked up from germline, CDR1 is SGHRS and CDR2 is YFSETQ. This chain's CDR3 is CASSSSGGPYEQYF. CDR3 in DNA: TGCGCCAGCAGCTCTAGCGGGGGACCCTACGAGCAGTACTTC.

This rearrangement joins TRBV5-1 to TRBJ2-5, with D possibly matching TRBD2 (6 bases). Germline values: CDR1 SGHRS, CDR2 YFSETQ. Trimming removed 3 bases at V and 5 bases at J, with 14 bases between. The CDR3 loop spans 14 amino acids. The CDR3 bases are TGCGCCAGCAGCTGGAGGCCTGGGGGGGAGACCCAGTACTTC. This gives the protein CASSWRPGGETQYF.

This clonotype was counted only a few times. V is TRBV7-2 and J is TRBJ2-2; D might be TRBD2 (5 bases). With 2 bases removed from V and 6 bases from J, the gap between germline ends came to 13 bases. There are 15 residues in the CDR3. Germline CDR1 and CDR2: SGHTA and FQGNSA. The DNA of the CDR3 is TGTGCCAGCAGCTTAATCCGTCCCGGGGCCGGGGAGCTGTTTTTT. It specifies CASSLIRPGAGELFF.

This clonotype was recorded a few times. This rearrangement joins TRBV20-1 to TRBJ1-1; D unclear. The CDR3 sequence is 17 residues long. V lost 3 bases and J 0 bases, leaving 20 bases between the germline ends. Per the germline V gene, CDR1 is DFQATT and CDR2 is SNEGSKA (reference sequence). CDR3 nucleotide sequence: TGCAGTGCTAGGTCACCGTACCCGACGGCGATGAACACTGAAGCTTTCTTT. Translated: CSARSPYPTAMNTEAFF.

This rearrangement joins TRBV7-2 to TRBJ1-2; the match to TRBD1 covers 7 bases. This CDR3 has 15 residues. Per the germline V gene, CDR1 is SGHTA and CDR2 is FQGNSA. The V segment lost 1 base and the J segment 2 bases; nucleotides outside the gene matches: 4. CDR3 coding DNA: TGTGCCAGCAGCTTAGGGGTACAGGGGAACTATGGCTACACCTTC. Translated: CASSLGVQGNYGYTF.

The chain joins TRBV6-2 or TRBV6-3 to TRBJ2-5; no definite D call. Trimming cost V 2 bases and J 3 bases, with 4 bases left between them. The V gene's germline CDR1 is MNHEY and CDR2 SVGEGT. CDR3 size: 12 residues. As DNA, the CDR3 is TGTGCCAGCAGTTACCCCAAAGAGACCCAGTACTTC. Its protein is CASSYPKETQYF.

The chain joins TRBV19 to TRBJ2-1; D perhaps matches TRBD2 (5 bases). The CDR3 covers 16 residues. The V end lost 3 bases, the J end lost 8 bases, and 20 bases lay between the germline ends. Germline CDR1 and CDR2: LNHDA and SQIVND (reference sequence). CDR3 sequence: CASSIAPSVLGYEQFF. CDR3 in DNA: TGTGCCAGTAGTATCGCCCCTAGTGTACTAGGGTATGAGCAGTTCTTC.

CDR3 DNA sequence: TGTGCCAGCTCACCCCGGGACAGGGTCGTCCCTGGGGCCAACGTCCTGACTTTC. As protein: CASSPRDRVVPGANVLTF. This rearrangement joins TRBV18 to TRBJ2-6, with 9 bases identical to TRBD1. Germline loops: CDR1 KGHSH, CDR2 LQKENI. V dropped 3 bases and J dropped 2; count of bases not matched to a gene: 8. The CDR3 is 18 amino acids.

This clonotype was counted between two and nine times. The rearrangement links TRBV6-5 to TRBJ2-7, with TRBD1 matching 9 bases. Germline CDR1 and CDR2: MNHEY and SVGAGI. Trimming cost V 0 bases and J 4 bases; bases outside gene matches: 4. The length of the CDR3 is 15 residues. CDR3 residues: CASSYSRDRVYEQYF. The CDR3 DNA follows: TGTGCCAGCAGTTACTCCCGGGACAGGGTTTACGAGCAGTACTTC.